The clone carrying this T cell receptor (beta chain) was observed a handful of times. Antigen: not known. Amplification by 5'RACE using constant-segment primers produced TCR alpha and TCR beta cDNA libraries that carried sample barcodes and UMIs. TCRdb reanalysed the 5' RACE reads using MiXCR and keeps one entry per CDR3 protein. The data show under 350,000 distinct CDR3 sequences, with 15% to 20% seen just once and 22% held by the top ten. Trimming removed 5 bases from V and 5 bases from J, with 12 bases in between. The CDR3 runs 13 residues. Germline V gives CDR1 LNHDA, CDR2 SQIVND (reference sequence). This sample was taken from a study of T-cell memory formation after mild COVID-19. Study-wide context: TCR clusters were mostly donor specific.

Study observations and caveats: The study detected some responding clones in pre-infection memory, suggesting cross-reactive memory joined.

J is TRBJ1-2 and V is TRBV19; possible D gene TRBD1, 6 bases. The sequence came from a man aged 18 to 35 who had mild COVID-19 (a few samples of this study predate the infection). Cell type and time point are not known. The sequenced sample consisted of PBMCs or a T cell subset sorted from them (not recorded which). CDR3 nucleotide sequence: TGTGCCAGTAGTGTGGACAGTGATTATGGCTACACCTTC. Amino acid sequence: CASSVDSDYGYTF.